The T cell receptor (beta chain) under discussion was sequenced for a study of radiation and T cells in renal cell carcinoma. Overall study results and limits: Irradiated tumors held more dominant CDR3 motifs than control tumors. Only small tumor regions of 0.85 to 1 g were sampled. Irradiated tumors had higher TCR clonality than control tumors.

The treatment was: treatment-naive control, cytoreductive nephrectomy. The patient's renal cell carcinoma had clear cell pathology. Trimming removed 3 bases at V and 6 bases at J, with 12 bases between. This CDR3 contains 14 residues. Germline V gene lookup returns CDR1 SGDLS and CDR2 YYNGEE. Clones were sequenced by immunoSEQ multiplex PCR, and TCRdb holds only the in-frame ones, with some missing. The data hold about 16,000 clones, with approximately 58% observed a single time. This clone was counted a few times. Its cognate antigen is unknown. Source: tumor tissue, taken from a patient whose treatment was nephrectomy without radiotherapy. The chain links TRBV9 to TRBJ1-4, with D possibly matching TRBD1 (6 bases). The TCR comes from a man in his forties with renal cell carcinoma. For the CDR3, the DNA is TGTGCCAGCAGCGCAGGGGCATGGGATGAAAAACTGTTTTTT. Translation gives CASSAGAWDEKLFF.